One and the same sample provided the 18 T cell receptor beta chains below, sequenced in a study of T cell responses to AZD1222 COVID-19 vaccine. TCRdb's table, derived via immunoSEQ multiplex PCR, lists solely in-frame clones and lacks some. The data show more than 80,000 clones, 65% to 90% seen once. The sequenced sample was peripheral blood, obtained on day 0 of AZD1222 vaccination. Receptors originate from an adult in good health.

The chain links TRBV19 to TRBJ1-3; D is uncertain. Trimming removed 4 bases at V and 9 bases at J, with 7 bases between. Germline V gene data show CDR1 as LNHDA and CDR2 as SQIVND (reference sequence). The CDR3 has 11 amino acids. The CDR3 region is CASSTEGTIYF. Written as DNA, the CDR3 is TGTGCCAGTAGTACGGAAGGCACCATATATTTT.

The chain recombines TRBV3-1 (or the pseudogene TRBV3-2) with TRBJ2-1; 7 bases are shared with TRBD2. The CDR3 length is 15 residues. Germline CDR1 LGHDT, CDR2 YNNKEL (reference sequence). The junction had 8 bases not matched to a gene; V was cut back by 2 bases and J by 7 bases. The CDR3 bases are TGTGCCAGCAGCCAATCGGGACTACCAGGGAATGAGCAGTTCTTC. This codes for CASSQSGLPGNEQFF.

The chain joins TRBV2 to TRBJ2-3; 10 bases agree with TRBD2. The V and J ends lost 10 bases and 3 bases, in that order; junction bases with no gene match: 7. The CDR3 loop spans 14 amino acids. Germline V gives CDR1 SNHLY, CDR2 FYNNEI. As DNA, the CDR3 is TGTGCCACCCAGCGGGAGGGCCTGACAGATACGCAGTATTTT. Translating gives CATQREGLTDTQYF.

This chain uses TRBV21-1 with TRBJ2-1; no DNA check was done on the table's D call, TRBD2. TRBV21-1 is a pseudogene locus. This CDR3 has 13 residues. CDR3 DNA sequence: TGTGCCAGCACCCGGACTCCTCTCCACGAGCAGTTCTTC. Translated: CASTRTPLHEQFF.

V and J are TRBV27 and TRBJ2-7; 9 positions agree with TRBD1. This CDR3 region has 14 residues. The junction had 4 bases not matched to a gene; V was cut back by 6 bases and J by 1 base. The germline CDR1 and CDR2 sequences are MNHEY and SMNVEV (reference sequence). The CDR3 reads CASRAQGASYEQYF. CDR3 DNA sequence: TGTGCCAGCAGGGCACAGGGGGCTTCCTACGAGCAGTACTTC.

The genes are TRBV7-8 and TRBJ2-2; D gene unclear. The CDR3 totals 13 residues. CDR1 is SGHVS, CDR2 FQNEAQ, per germline. Trimming shortened V by 6 bases and J by 1 base, and 6 bases separated the two germline ends. The CDR3 loop is CASSSRNTGELFF. DNA for the CDR3: TGTGCCAGCAGTTCCAGGAACACCGGGGAGCTGTTTTTT.

The genes are TRBV19 and TRBJ2-3; D is ambiguous. The CDR3 runs 13 residues. V gave up 7 bases and J gave up 1 base, with 9 bases separating them. In germline, CDR1 is LNHDA, CDR2 SQIVND (reference sequence). The DNA of the CDR3 is TGTGCCAGTACGGCGTATGGCACAGATACGCAGTATTTT. It translates to CASTAYGTDTQYF.

This chain uses TRBV10-3 with TRBJ1-4; no definite D call. V shed 4 bases and J shed 0 bases, with 6 bases lying between them. Germline values: CDR1 ENHRY, CDR2 SYGVKD. The CDR3 totals 14 residues. The CDR3 coding sequence is TGTGCCATCAGTGGCGGGGCAACTAATGAAAAACTGTTTTTT. Encoded protein: CAISGGATNEKLFF.

The chain couples TRBV30 to TRBJ1-6; 11 bases are shared with TRBD1. Germline CDR1 and CDR2: GTSNPN and SVGIG (reference sequence). Germline trimming cut 3 bases from V and 9 bases from J; bases unmatched to any gene: 7. CDR3 length equals 15 residues. The CDR3 coding sequence is TGTGCCTGGAGGCCCCCCGGGACAGGGGGTTCACCCCTCCACTTT. Translating it yields CAWRPPGTGGSPLHF. Combining the CDR3 with reference TRBV30 and TRBJ1-6 gives the whole variable domain SQTIHQWPATLVQPVGSPLSLECTVEGTSNPNLYWYRQAAGRGLQLLFYSVGIGQISSEVPQNLSASRPQDRQFILSSKKLLLSDSGFYLCAWRPPGTGGSPLHFGNGTRLTVT.

The chain recombines TRBV19 with TRBJ1-3, with D tentatively TRBD1 (5 bases). V shed 6 bases and J shed 4 bases, with 13 bases lying between them. CDR1 is LNHDA, CDR2 SQIVND, per germline (reference sequence). The CDR3 contains 14 residues. DNA of the CDR3: TGTGCCAGTAGCCGTCGGACAAGAGGAAACACCATATATTTT. It specifies CASSRRTRGNTIYF.

This sequence joins TRBV30 and TRBJ2-7; the match to TRBD1 covers 9 bases. The ends lost 0 bases at V and 6 bases at J; junction bases unmatched: 9. Germline V gene sequence: CDR1 GTSNPN, CDR2 SVGIG (reference sequence). This CDR3 contains 15 residues. CDR3 sequence (DNA): TGTGCCTGGAGTGTAGTAGGGACAGGGTTTGGCGAGCAGTACTTC. Translated: CAWSVVGTGFGEQYF. Full variable domain (outside the CDR3, taken from reference TRBV30 and TRBJ2-7): SQTIHQWPATLVQPVGSPLSLECTVEGTSNPNLYWYRQAAGRGLQLLFYSVGIGQISSEVPQNLSASRPQDRQFILSSKKLLLSDSGFYLCAWSVVGTGFGEQYFGPGTRLTVT.

The chain's CDR3 is CAWSPPGATEAFF. The CDR3 DNA sequence: TGTGCCTGGAGTCCCCCAGGGGCCACTGAAGCTTTCTTT. The V call is TRBV30, the J call TRBJ1-1; possible D gene TRBD1, 6 bases. Trimming shortened V by 2 bases and J by 4 bases, and 11 bases separated the two germline ends. Germline V lookup: CDR1 GTSNPN, CDR2 SVGIG (reference sequence). This CDR3 is 13 amino acids long.

The rearrangement links TRBV7-8 to TRBJ1-5; no firm D call. Between the trimmed V and J ends, which lost 5 bases and 3 bases, there was a span of 17 bases. This CDR3 comprises 16 residues. Germline loops: CDR1 SGHVS, CDR2 FQNEAQ. This CDR3 reads CASSEYGVGNNQPQHF. Written as DNA, the CDR3 is TGTGCCAGCAGCGAGTACGGGGTAGGAAACAATCAGCCCCAGCATTTT.

This clone was recorded once. CDR3 bases: TGTGCCAGCAGCTCAGAGGGTTCAGATACGCAGTATTTT. It yields the protein CASSSEGSDTQYF. The chain carries TRBV7-6 and TRBJ2-3; D possibly corresponds to TRBD2 (5 bases). CDR3 length equals 13 residues. V was cut by 4 bases and J by 4 bases, with 9 bases left in between. Germline lookup yields CDR1 SGHVS and CDR2 FNYEAQ.

This clone was counted a single time. The V gene is TRBV6-1, the J gene TRBJ2-1; the match to TRBD1 covers 10 bases. CDR1 and CDR2 from the germline V gene are MNHNS and SASEGT. CDR3 length equals 16 residues. J gave up 5 bases and V 4 bases, and 8 bases lay outside the gene matches. The CDR3 DNA follows: TGTGCCAGCAGTGCTGACCGGGACAGGGGTAACAATGAGCAGTTCTTC. The encoded protein is CASSADRDRGNNEQFF.

CDR3 nucleotides: TGTGCCAGCAGCGAAGGGACAGGGAAGTTGTCCGGAGGCTACACCTTC. Protein product: CASSEGTGKLSGGYTF. This chain uses TRBV7-9 with TRBJ1-2; 9 nucleotides align to TRBD1. Trimming took 5 bases from V and 8 from J; bases not matched to a gene: 15. Per the germline V gene, CDR1 is SEHNR and CDR2 is FQNEAQ (reference sequence). This CDR3 spans 16 amino acids.

V usage is TRBV19 and J usage is TRBJ1-6; tentatively, D is TRBD1 (5 bases). CDR3 length: 15 residues. In germline, CDR1 is LNHDA, CDR2 SQIVND (reference sequence). The germline V and J ends were trimmed by 1 base and 5 bases, with 9 bases remaining between them. DNA of the CDR3: TGTGCCAGTAGTATAGTAGGGGATGATAATTCACCCCTCCACTTT. This gives the protein CASSIVGDDNSPLHF.

The chain employs TRBV5-1 and TRBJ2-7; D might be TRBD2 (5 bases). Trimming cost V 0 bases and J 6 bases, with 10 bases left between them. The CDR3 totals 13 residues. Germline V gene sequence: CDR1 SGHRS, CDR2 YFSETQ. The CDR3 bases are TGCGCCAGCAGCTTGGAGATAGCGAGCGAGCAGTACTTC. This gives the protein CASSLEIASEQYF.